This T cell receptor (beta chain) was sequenced for a study of cytotoxic CD8 clonotypes in ibrutinib-treated CLL. Whole-study findings and limits: Sustained-remission and progressing patients had different sampling times. Clonality rose at ibrutinib response, held steady in sustained remission, and fell toward baseline at progression.

CDR1 and CDR2 from the germline V gene are SQVTM and ANQGSEA. Trimming stripped 3 bases from V and 9 bases from J, with 11 bases between. The CDR3 totals 11 residues. A remark on this clone: The antigen remains undetermined.

Some clones are missing from TCRdb's copy, which holds only in-frame ones; the method was immunoSEQ multiplex PCR. The sample has some 28,000 clones; roughly 59% are singletons. The source was PBMCs, collected before ibrutinib treatment. The rearrangement uses TRBV29-1 and TRBJ2-5, with unresolved D. This clonotype originated in a human donor with chronic lymphocytic leukemia. This CDR3 reads CSVESRVAQYF. The CDR3 DNA reads as TGCAGCGTTGAGTCCCGTGTGGCCCAGTACTTC.